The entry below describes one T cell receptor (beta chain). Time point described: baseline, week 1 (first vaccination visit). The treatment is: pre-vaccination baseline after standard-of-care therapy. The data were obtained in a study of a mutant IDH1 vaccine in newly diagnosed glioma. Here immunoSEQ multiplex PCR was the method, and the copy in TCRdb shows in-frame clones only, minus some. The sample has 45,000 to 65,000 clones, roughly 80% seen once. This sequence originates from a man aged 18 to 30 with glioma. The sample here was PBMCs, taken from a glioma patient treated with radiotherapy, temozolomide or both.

CDR3 in amino acids: CASSSIIPSGNTIYF. CDR3 coding DNA: TGCGCCAGCAGTAGTATTATCCCCTCTGGAAACACCATATATTTT. The chain combines TRBV10-1 with TRBJ1-3; D gene uncertain. CDR3 size: 15 residues. V gave up 5 bases and J gave up 0 bases, with 11 bases separating them. Germline values: CDR1 WNHNN, CDR2 SYGVQD (reference sequence).